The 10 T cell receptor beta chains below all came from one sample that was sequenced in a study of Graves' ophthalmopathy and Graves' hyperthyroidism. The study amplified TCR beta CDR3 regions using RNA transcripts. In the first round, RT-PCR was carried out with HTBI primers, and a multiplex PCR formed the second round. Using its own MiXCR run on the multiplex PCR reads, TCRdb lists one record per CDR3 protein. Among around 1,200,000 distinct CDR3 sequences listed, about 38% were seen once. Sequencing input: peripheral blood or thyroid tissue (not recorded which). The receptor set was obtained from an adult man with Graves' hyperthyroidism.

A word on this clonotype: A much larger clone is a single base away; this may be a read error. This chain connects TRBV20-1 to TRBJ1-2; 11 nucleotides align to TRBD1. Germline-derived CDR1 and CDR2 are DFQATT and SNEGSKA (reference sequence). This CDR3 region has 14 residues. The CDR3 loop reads CSARMDRGLYGHTF. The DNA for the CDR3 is TGCAGTGCTAGGATGGACAGGGGGCTCTATGGCCACACCTTC.

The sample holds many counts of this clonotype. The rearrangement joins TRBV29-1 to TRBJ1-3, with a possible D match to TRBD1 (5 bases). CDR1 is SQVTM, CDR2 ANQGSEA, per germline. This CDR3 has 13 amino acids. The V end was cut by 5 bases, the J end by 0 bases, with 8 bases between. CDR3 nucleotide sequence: TGCAGCGTTCGGGGCAGCTCTGGAAACACCATATATTTT. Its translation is CSVRGSSGNTIYF.

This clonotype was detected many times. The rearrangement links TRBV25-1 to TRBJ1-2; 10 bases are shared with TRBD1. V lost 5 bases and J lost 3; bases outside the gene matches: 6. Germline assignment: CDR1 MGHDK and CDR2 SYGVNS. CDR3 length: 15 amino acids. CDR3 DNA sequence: TGTGCCAGCAGTTCTGACAGGGGGCGAGACTATGGCTACACCTTC. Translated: CASSSDRGRDYGYTF.

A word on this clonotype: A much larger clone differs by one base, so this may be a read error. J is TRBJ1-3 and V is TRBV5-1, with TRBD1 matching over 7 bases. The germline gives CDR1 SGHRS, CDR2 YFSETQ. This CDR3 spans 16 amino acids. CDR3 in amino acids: CASSLVDRESGSTIYF. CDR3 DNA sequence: TGCGCCAGCAGCTTGGTCGACAGGGAGTCTGGAAGCACCATATATTTT.

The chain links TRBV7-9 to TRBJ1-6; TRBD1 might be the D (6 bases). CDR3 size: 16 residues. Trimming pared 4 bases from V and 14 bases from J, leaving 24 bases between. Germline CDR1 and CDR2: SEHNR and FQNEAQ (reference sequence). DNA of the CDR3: TGTGCCAGCAGCTCCTCGAGGGGAACAGGGTCCGACACCCTCCACTTT. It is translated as CASSSSRGTGSDTLHF.

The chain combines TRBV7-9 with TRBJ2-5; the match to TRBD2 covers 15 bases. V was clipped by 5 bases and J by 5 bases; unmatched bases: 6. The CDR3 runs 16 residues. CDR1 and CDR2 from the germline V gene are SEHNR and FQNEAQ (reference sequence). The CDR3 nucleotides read TGTGCCAGCAGCACGGGACTAGCGGGAGGTGTGGAGACCCAGTACTTC. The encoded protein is CASSTGLAGGVETQYF. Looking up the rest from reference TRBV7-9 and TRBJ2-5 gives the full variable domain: DTGVSQNPRHKITKRGQNVTFRCDPISEHNRLYWYRQTLGQGPEFLTYFQNEAQLEKSRLLSDRFSAERPKGSFSTLEIQRTEQGDSAMYLCASSTGLAGGVETQYFGPGTRLLVL.

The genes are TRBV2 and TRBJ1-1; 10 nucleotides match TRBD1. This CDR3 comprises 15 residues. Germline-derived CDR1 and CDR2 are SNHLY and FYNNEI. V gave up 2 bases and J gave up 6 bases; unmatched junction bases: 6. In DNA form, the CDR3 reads TGTGCCAGCAGTGAACGGACAGGGGGACCGCCTGAAGCTTTCTTT. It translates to CASSERTGGPPEAFF. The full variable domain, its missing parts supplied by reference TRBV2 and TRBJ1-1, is EPEVTQTPSHQVTQMGQEVILRCVPISNHLYFYWYRQILGQKVEFLVSFYNNEISEKSEIFDDQFSVERPDGSNFTLKIRSTKLEDSAMYFCASSERTGGPPEAFFGQGTRLTVV.

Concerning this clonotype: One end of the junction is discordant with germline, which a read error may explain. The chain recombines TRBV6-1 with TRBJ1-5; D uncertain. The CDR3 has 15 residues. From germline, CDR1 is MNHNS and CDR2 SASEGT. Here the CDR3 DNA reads TGTGCCAGCAATGAACTGGGCGCGAGCAATCAGCCCCAGCATTTT. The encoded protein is CASNELGASNQPQHF.

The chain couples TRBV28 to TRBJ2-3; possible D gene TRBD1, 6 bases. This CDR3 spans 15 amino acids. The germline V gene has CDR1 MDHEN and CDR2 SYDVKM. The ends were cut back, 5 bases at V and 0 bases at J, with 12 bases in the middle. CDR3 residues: CASSPGTSSTDTQYF. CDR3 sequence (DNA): TGTGCCAGCAGTCCTGGGACATCTAGCACAGATACGCAGTATTTT.

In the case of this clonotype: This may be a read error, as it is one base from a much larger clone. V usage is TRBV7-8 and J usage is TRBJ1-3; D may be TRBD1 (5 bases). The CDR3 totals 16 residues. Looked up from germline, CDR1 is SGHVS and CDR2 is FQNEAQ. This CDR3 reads CASSPLGRGSGDTIYF. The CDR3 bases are TGTGCCAGCAGCCCCCTCGGACGGGGGTCTGGAGACACCATATATTTT.